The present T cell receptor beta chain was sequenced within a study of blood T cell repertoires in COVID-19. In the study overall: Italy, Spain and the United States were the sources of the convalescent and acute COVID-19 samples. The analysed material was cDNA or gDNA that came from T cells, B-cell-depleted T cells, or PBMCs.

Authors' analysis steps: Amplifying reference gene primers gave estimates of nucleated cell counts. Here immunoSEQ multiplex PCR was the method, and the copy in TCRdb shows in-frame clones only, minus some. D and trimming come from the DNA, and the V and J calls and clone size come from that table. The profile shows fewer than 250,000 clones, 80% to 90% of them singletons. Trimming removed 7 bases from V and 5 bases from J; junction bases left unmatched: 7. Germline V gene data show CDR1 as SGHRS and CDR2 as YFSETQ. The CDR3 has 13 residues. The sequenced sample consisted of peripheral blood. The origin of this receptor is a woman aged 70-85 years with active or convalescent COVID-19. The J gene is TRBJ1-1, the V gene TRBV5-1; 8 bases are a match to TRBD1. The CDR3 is CASGPGGSTEAFF. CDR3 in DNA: TGCGCCAGCGGACCAGGGGGCAGTACTGAAGCTTTCTTT.